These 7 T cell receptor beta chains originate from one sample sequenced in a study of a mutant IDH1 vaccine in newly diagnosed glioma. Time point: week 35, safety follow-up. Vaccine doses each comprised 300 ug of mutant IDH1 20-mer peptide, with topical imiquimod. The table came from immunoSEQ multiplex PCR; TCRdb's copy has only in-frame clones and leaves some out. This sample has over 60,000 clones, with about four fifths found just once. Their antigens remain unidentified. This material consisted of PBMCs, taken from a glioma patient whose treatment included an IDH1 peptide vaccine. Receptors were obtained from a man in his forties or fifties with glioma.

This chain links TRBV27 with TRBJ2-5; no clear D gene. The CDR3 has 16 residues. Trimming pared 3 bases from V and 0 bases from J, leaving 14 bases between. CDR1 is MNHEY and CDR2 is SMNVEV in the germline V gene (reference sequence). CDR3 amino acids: CASSLLAAADQETQYF. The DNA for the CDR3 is TGTGCCAGCAGTTTGCTCGCTGCGGCAGACCAAGAGACCCAGTACTTC.

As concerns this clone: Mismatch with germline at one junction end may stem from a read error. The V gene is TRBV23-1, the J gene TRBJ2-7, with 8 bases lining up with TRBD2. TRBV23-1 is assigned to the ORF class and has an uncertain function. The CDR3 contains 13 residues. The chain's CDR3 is CASSQYREGGHVF. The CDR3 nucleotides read TGCGCCAGCAGTCAATATCGGGAGGGGGGGCACGTCTTC.

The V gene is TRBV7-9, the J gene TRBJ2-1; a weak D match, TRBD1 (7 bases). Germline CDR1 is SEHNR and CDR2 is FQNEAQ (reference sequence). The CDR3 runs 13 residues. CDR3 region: CASRQGGFDEQFF. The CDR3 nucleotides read TGTGCTAGTCGACAGGGAGGATTCGATGAGCAGTTCTTC.

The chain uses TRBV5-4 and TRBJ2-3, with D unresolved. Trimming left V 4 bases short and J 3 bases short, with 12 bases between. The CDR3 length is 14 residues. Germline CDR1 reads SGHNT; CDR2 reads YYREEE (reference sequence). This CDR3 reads CASSQEVATDTQYF. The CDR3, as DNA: TGTGCCAGCAGCCAGGAAGTGGCGACAGATACGCAGTATTTT.

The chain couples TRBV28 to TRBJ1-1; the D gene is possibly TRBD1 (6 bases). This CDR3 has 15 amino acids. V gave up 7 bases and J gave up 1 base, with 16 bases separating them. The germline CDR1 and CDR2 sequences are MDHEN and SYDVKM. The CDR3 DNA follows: TGTGCCAGCAACCGGAGGGGGACGTCGAACACTGAAGCTTTCTTT. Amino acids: CASNRRGTSNTEAFF.

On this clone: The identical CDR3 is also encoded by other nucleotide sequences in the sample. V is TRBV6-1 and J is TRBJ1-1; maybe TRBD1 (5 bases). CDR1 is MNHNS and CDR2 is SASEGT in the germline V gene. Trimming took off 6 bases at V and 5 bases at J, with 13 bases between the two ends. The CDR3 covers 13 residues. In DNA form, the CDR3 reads TGTGCCAGCAGCCTTCTCCAGGGAACTGAAGCTTTCTTT. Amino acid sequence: CASSLLQGTEAFF.

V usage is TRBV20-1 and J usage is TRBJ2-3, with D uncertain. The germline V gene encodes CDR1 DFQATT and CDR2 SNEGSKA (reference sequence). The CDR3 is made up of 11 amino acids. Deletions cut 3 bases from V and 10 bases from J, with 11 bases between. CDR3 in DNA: TGCAGTGCTAGGGCGGCCGGGTCGCAGTATTTT. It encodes CSARAAGSQYF.